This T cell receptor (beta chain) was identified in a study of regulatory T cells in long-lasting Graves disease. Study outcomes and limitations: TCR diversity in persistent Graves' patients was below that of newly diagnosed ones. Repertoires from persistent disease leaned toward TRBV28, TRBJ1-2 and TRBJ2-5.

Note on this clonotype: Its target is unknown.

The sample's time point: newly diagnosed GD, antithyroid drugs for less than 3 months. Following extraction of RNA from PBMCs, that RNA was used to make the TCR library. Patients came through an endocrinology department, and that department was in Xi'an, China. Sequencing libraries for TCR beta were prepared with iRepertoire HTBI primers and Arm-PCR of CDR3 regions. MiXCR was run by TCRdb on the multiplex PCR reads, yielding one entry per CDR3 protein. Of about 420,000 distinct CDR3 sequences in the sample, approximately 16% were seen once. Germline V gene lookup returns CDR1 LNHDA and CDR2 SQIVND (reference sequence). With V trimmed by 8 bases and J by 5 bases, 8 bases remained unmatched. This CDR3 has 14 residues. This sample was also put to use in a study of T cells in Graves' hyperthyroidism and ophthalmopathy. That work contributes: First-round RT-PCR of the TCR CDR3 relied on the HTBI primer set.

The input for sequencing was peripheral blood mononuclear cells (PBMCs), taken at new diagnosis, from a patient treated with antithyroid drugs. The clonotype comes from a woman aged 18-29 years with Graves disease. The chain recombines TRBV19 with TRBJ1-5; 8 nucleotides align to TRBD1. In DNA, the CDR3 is TGTGCCAGTGACCGACAGGGGACCTATCAGCCCCAGCATTTT. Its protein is CASDRQGTYQPQHF. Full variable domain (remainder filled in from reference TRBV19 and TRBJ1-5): DGGITQSPKYLFRKEGQNVTLSCEQNLNHDAMYWYRQDPGQGLRLIYYSQIVNDFQKGDIAEGYSVSREKKESFPLTVTSAQKNPTAFYLCASDRQGTYQPQHFGDGTRLSIL.